Below, 7 T cell receptor beta chains from the same sample are listed, as sequenced in a study of read filtering for tumor transcriptome and immune sequencing. The library was built from about 400 ng RNA with molecular barcoded adaptors for alpha/delta and beta/gamma chains. TCRdb analysed the reads with MiXCR anew, one entry per CDR3 protein. This table holds about 23,000 distinct CDR3 sequences, approximately 15% found once. The sequencing input was a population of CD138-negative cells sorted from bone marrow. Receptor source: a donor at least 40 years old with multiple myeloma.

Ten or more counts support this clonotype. This rearrangement joins TRBV20-1 to TRBJ2-5; TRBD2 matches 14 bases. Germline lookup yields CDR1 DFQATT and CDR2 SNEGSKA (reference sequence). This CDR3 is built from 14 residues. J lost 7 bases, V lost 5 bases, and 6 bases had no gene match. This CDR3 reads CSAPKGTSGRTQYF. Written as DNA, the CDR3 is TGCAGTGCTCCGAAGGGGACTAGCGGGAGGACCCAGTACTTC.

Points on this clonotype: With a much larger clone just one base away, this may be a read error. The chain couples TRBV5-1 to TRBJ2-7; the D gene is possibly TRBD2 (6 bases). The CDR3 has 16 residues. Germline V gene sequence: CDR1 SGHRS, CDR2 YFSETQ. Trimming shortened V by 4 bases and J by 6 bases, and 23 bases separated the two germline ends. This CDR3 reads CASSPLGGGNSCEQYF. Here the CDR3 DNA reads TGCGCCAGCAGCCCCCTCGGTGGGGGGAATAGCTGCGAGCAGTACTTC.

This clonotype was observed once. With only one base between it and a far larger clone, this is likely a read error. CDR3 DNA sequence: TGTGCCAGCAGTGGACGGGACTGCTATAATTCACCCCTCCACTTT. This gives the protein CASSGRDCYNSPLHF. V usage is TRBV6-5 and J usage is TRBJ1-6; maybe TRBD1 (5 bases). Trimming took 5 bases from V and 3 from J, leaving 11 bases between them. The CDR3 contains 15 residues. The germline V gene encodes CDR1 MNHEY and CDR2 SVGAGI.

In this sample, this clonotype turned up many times. V is TRBV5-6 and J is TRBJ2-1; TRBD2 matches 13 bases. Germline V gives CDR1 SGHDT, CDR2 YYEEEE. The CDR3 contains 16 residues. With 1 base clipped from V and 8 bases from J, the junction kept 6 bases outside the gene matches. The DNA of the CDR3 is TGTGCCAGCAGCTTGCTCGGGACTAGCGGGACCGATGAGCAGTTCTTC. This codes for CASSLLGTSGTDEQFF.

In this sample, this clonotype is medium-sized. This sequence joins TRBV5-6 and TRBJ2-1; D is undetermined. This CDR3 has 15 amino acids. Germline lookup yields CDR1 SGHDT and CDR2 YYEEEE. V shed 2 bases and J shed 2 bases, with 11 bases lying between them. CDR3: CASSFGDNTYNEQFF. The CDR3 DNA sequence: TGTGCCAGCAGCTTTGGTGACAACACCTACAATGAGCAGTTCTTC.

This clonotype appeared a few times. V and J are TRBV7-2 and TRBJ2-1; a possible D gene is TRBD2 (6 bases). The V gene's germline CDR1 is SGHTA and CDR2 FQGNSA. CDR3 length: 17 residues. V was shortened by 4 bases and J by 8 bases, with 24 bases between the two germline ends. This CDR3 reads CASSSHVRRGRIDEQFF. CDR3 DNA sequence: TGTGCCAGCAGCTCTCACGTCCGGCGGGGCAGGATCGATGAGCAGTTCTTC.

This clonotype was recorded at least ten times. The genes are TRBV6-5 and TRBJ1-5; tentatively, D is TRBD1 (5 bases). Germline lookup yields CDR1 MNHEY and CDR2 SVGAGI. Trimming took 2 bases from V and 4 from J, leaving 9 bases between them. The CDR3 has 14 residues. The CDR3 DNA reads TGTGCCAGCAGTTACGATGGGGGGAATCAGCCCCAGCATTTT. This codes for CASSYDGGNQPQHF.